This T cell receptor beta chain was identified in a study of radiotherapy plus CTLA-4 blockade in lung cancer. Repertoires were generated with immunoSEQ multiplex PCR, while TCRdb's copy carries only in-frame clones and drops some. Of tens of thousands of clones in the sample, roughly two thirds are singletons; the top ten hold roughly a tenth. The CDR3 extends over 13 amino acids. Germline CDR1 reads KGHSH; CDR2 reads LQKENI. V lost 2 bases and J lost 4, with 6 bases in between. Patients had chemo-refractory metastatic non-small-cell lung cancer and received focal radiation plus CTLA-4 blockade that used ipilimumab.

This sequence joins TRBV18 and TRBJ2-1; D gene unclear. The clonotype originates from a human donor with non-small cell lung cancer who had stable disease on radiotherapy plus ipilimumab. Source: peripheral blood, taken from a patient treated with radiotherapy plus ipilimumab. CDR3 residues: CASSPSSYNEQFF. As DNA, the CDR3 is TGTGCCAGCTCACCATCCTCTTACAATGAGCAGTTCTTC.